Following are 27 T cell receptor beta chains from one sample sequenced in a study of human T cells and chemical hapten exposure. Documented time point: patch test 1, 2 weeks after DPC sensitization. Indicated treatment: therapeutic diphenylcyclopropenone sensitization with weekly scalp DPC. The starting material, unfractionated whole blood, was used for total RNA extraction. TCRdb re-called the RACE reads with MiXCR, one entry per CDR3 protein. The table has 40,000 or so distinct CDR3 sequences, under 5% seen once. The input for sequencing was whole blood, taken in connection with sensitization to the hapten diphenylcyclopropenone (DPC). Receptors originate from a man in his fifties or sixties with alopecia areata. Some clones in this sample may be carry-over from other donors' samples.

The chain carries TRBV30 and TRBJ1-3; D is unresolved. Looked up from germline, CDR1 is GTSNPN and CDR2 is SVGIG (reference sequence). The V gene lost 1 base and the J gene lost 0 bases, with 7 bases spanning the gap. The CDR3 length is 14 residues. CDR3 DNA: TGTGCCTGGAGTGGACTGATCTCTGGAAACACCATATATTTT. Amino acid sequence: CAWSGLISGNTIYF.

This clonotype was seen ten or more times. The rearrangement links TRBV5-5 to TRBJ1-2, with D possibly being TRBD1 (5 bases). This CDR3 contains 15 residues. Trimming pared 4 bases from V and 4 bases from J, leaving 17 bases between. CDR1 and CDR2 from the germline V gene are SGHKS and YYEKEE (reference sequence). The CDR3 loop reads CASSLAPGGVYGYTF. The DNA for the CDR3 is TGTGCCAGCAGCCTAGCCCCGGGGGGGGTCTATGGCTACACCTTC.

This clonotype was recorded at least ten times. The chain is built from TRBV7-9 and TRBJ2-2; D remains ambiguous. Trimming shortened V by 5 bases and J by 4 bases, and 8 bases separated the two germline ends. CDR3 size: 13 residues. CDR1 and CDR2 from the germline V gene are SEHNR and FQNEAQ (reference sequence). CDR3 coding DNA: TGTGCCAGCAGCCCTGGGCTCACCGGGGAGCTGTTTTTT. Its translation is CASSPGLTGELFF.

In this sample, this clonotype turned up many times. The genes are TRBV29-1 and TRBJ2-1, with 11 bases identical to TRBD2. This CDR3 is built from 14 residues. Trimming at V came to 7 bases and at J to 3 bases, leaving 5 bases not matched to a gene. CDR1 SQVTM and CDR2 ANQGSEA come from the germline V gene. The CDR3 region has the DNA TGCAGCGCAACGACTAGCGGGAACTACAATGAGCAGTTCTTC. This codes for CSATTSGNYNEQFF.

This clonotype was recorded at least ten times. The V call is TRBV10-2, the J call TRBJ2-7; D is uncertain. The V gene's germline CDR1 is WSHSY and CDR2 SAAADI. CDR3 length: 12 amino acids. Trimming removed 9 bases from V and 2 bases from J, with 11 bases in between. DNA of the CDR3: TGCGCCAGTACGTACAGTACCTACGAGCAGTACTTC. Amino acids: CASTYSTYEQYF.

This clonotype was found many times. V and J are TRBV10-1 and TRBJ1-1; D call uncertain. This CDR3 comprises 12 residues. Trimming stripped 4 bases from V and 7 bases from J, with 10 bases between. The V gene's germline CDR1 is WNHNN and CDR2 SYGVQD (reference sequence). The CDR3 nucleotides are TGCGCCAGCAGTGGAAAAACCCTTGAAGCTTTCTTT. It translates to CASSGKTLEAFF.

This clonotype was observed many times. V gene TRBV7-9 combines with J gene TRBJ2-7; D is possibly TRBD1 (6 bases). Trimming cost V 2 bases and J 3 bases, with 17 bases left between them. CDR1 is SEHNR and CDR2 is FQNEAQ in the germline V gene (reference sequence). CDR3 length: 16 residues. The DNA of the CDR3 is TGTGCCAGCAGCTTATACCCCCCGACAGGACGCTACGAGCAGTACTTC. Translating it yields CASSLYPPTGRYEQYF.

This clonotype was observed at least ten times. The rearrangement uses TRBV29-1 and TRBJ2-3; D unresolved. This CDR3 has 13 amino acids. Germline V lookup: CDR1 SQVTM, CDR2 ANQGSEA. Trimming stripped 2 bases from V and 3 bases from J, with 9 bases between. The CDR3 region has the DNA TGCAGCGTTGAACTCCAGCAAACAGATACGCAGTATTTT. It specifies CSVELQQTDTQYF.

This clonotype was counted many times. The chain employs TRBV6-5 and TRBJ1-1, with D hard to call. V lost 6 bases and J 1 base, leaving 9 bases between the germline ends. The CDR3 is 13 residues long. Germline CDR1 reads MNHEY; CDR2 reads SVGAGI. The chain's CDR3 is CASSRVKNTEAFF. The CDR3 DNA is TGTGCCAGCAGCCGGGTTAAGAACACTGAAGCTTTCTTT.

This clonotype was seen at least ten times. CDR3 nucleotide sequence: TGTGCCAGCAGGCCGGGACAGAACACCGGGGAGCTGTTTTTT. Its translation: CASRPGQNTGELFF. V gene TRBV6-6 combines with J gene TRBJ2-2, with D perhaps matching TRBD1 (6 bases). V gave up 6 bases and J gave up 1 base, with 9 bases separating them. CDR1 is MNHNY and CDR2 is SVGAGI in the germline V gene (reference sequence). The CDR3 is 14 residues long.

This clonotype has ten or more counts. The genes are TRBV28 and TRBJ1-4; D might be TRBD1 (6 bases). Trimming removed 4 bases at V and 8 bases at J, with 17 bases between. CDR3 length: 15 amino acids. Germline V gene lookup returns CDR1 MDHEN and CDR2 SYDVKM. DNA for the CDR3: TGTGCCAGCAGTTACCTACAGGGCATGGGGGAAAAACTGTTTTTT. It encodes CASSYLQGMGEKLFF.

This clonotype came up many times. The chain is built from TRBV12-3 or TRBV12-4 and TRBJ1-5; D remains unclear. Trimming stripped 8 bases from V and 6 bases from J, with 20 bases between. The CDR3 spans 15 residues. CDR3 sequence (DNA): TGTGCCAGCGGCCCCCGGGGAGTAGGGCTTCAGCCCCAGCATTTT. Protein sequence: CASGPRGVGLQPQHF.

This clonotype was recorded at least ten times. This chain links TRBV5-1 with TRBJ2-5, with 7 bases matching TRBD1. V lost 4 bases to trimming and J lost 2 bases; unmatched junction nucleotides: 5. CDR3 length: 14 residues. Germline assignment: CDR1 SGHRS and CDR2 YFSETQ. CDR3 region: CASSPGQLQETQYF. CDR3 bases: TGCGCCAGCAGCCCGGGACAGCTACAAGAGACCCAGTACTTC.

This clonotype was recorded many times. CDR3 sequence reads: CASSLAKGTGGDEQYF. Written as DNA, the CDR3 is TGTGCCAGCAGTTTAGCGAAAGGGACAGGGGGCGACGAGCAGTACTTC. The chain carries TRBV12-3 or TRBV12-4 and TRBJ2-7; 12 nucleotides agree with TRBD1. This CDR3 has 16 amino acids. V was clipped by 0 bases and J by 5 bases; unmatched bases: 5.

The sample holds many counts of this clonotype. The chain has TRBV12-3 or TRBV12-4 and TRBJ2-4; 7 bases agree with TRBD1. The CDR3 is 13 residues long. The J segment lost 7 bases and the V segment lost 6 bases, leaving 6 bases of the junction unmatched. DNA for the CDR3: TGTGCCAGCAGGCCCGGGACAGCGAACATTCAGTACTTC. This gives the protein CASRPGTANIQYF.

This clonotype was found a few times. The chain has TRBV4-2 and TRBJ1-4; D call uncertain. Trimming took off 4 bases at V and 0 bases at J, with 6 bases between the two ends. The CDR3 is 14 residues long. Germline assignment: CDR1 LGHNA and CDR2 YNFKEQ. The CDR3 DNA sequence: TGTGCCAGCAGCCCGGATGCAACTAATGAAAAACTGTTTTTT. Its protein is CASSPDATNEKLFF.

To note about this clonotype: A much larger clone differs from this one at a single base, so this may be a read error. The gene calls are TRBV28 and TRBJ1-3, with D uncertain. Germline CDR1 MDHEN, CDR2 SYDVKM. This CDR3 has 14 amino acids. Here the CDR3 reads CASIGPGSGDTIYF. The CDR3 nucleotides are TGTGCCAGCATTGGACCCGGCTCTGGAGACACCATATATTTT. Full variable domain (outside the CDR3, taken from reference TRBV28 and TRBJ1-3): DVKVTQSSRYLVKRTGEKVFLECVQDMDHENMFWYRQDPGLGLRLIYFSYDVKMKEKGDIPEGYSVSREKKERFSLILESASTNQTSMYLCASIGPGSGDTIYFGEGSWLTVV.

On this clonotype itself: A read error may explain this, as a much larger clone is one base away. It is likely a read error, because the conserved phenylalanine at the end of the CDR3 is missing. The chain recombines TRBV7-2 with TRBJ1-2; D not certain. Germline V gene sequence: CDR1 SGHTA, CDR2 FQGNSA. V was clipped by 5 bases and J by 4 bases, with 11 bases between them. CDR3 length: 13 residues. CDR3 sequence (DNA): TGTGCCAGCAGCCCGGCACGGCTCTATGGCTACACCTAC. It specifies CASSPARLYGYTY.

This clonotype has ten or more counts. The CDR3 coding sequence is TGTGCCAGCAGCCAAGATCTTGCAGGGCAAGAGACCCAGTACTTC. It encodes CASSQDLAGQETQYF. V usage is TRBV4-2 and J usage is TRBJ2-5, with D maybe TRBD1 (5 bases). The CDR3 totals 15 residues. V dropped 0 bases and J dropped 2 bases, with 10 bases sitting between them. The V gene's germline CDR1 is LGHNA and CDR2 YNFKEQ.

Of note for this clonotype: Given a much more abundant clone one base away, this may be a read error. This chain uses TRBV10-2 with TRBJ1-3, with D unresolved. Germline V gives CDR1 WSHSY, CDR2 SAAADI. V lost 3 bases and J lost 9, with 21 bases in between. The CDR3 spans 16 residues. CDR3 protein: CASSEAPDGARGTIYF. DNA for the CDR3: TGCGCCAGCAGTGAAGCTCCCGACGGTGCCCGGGGCACCATATATTTT.

This clonotype showed up many times. The chain recombines TRBV7-2 with TRBJ2-2; maybe TRBD2 (5 bases). The germline V gene encodes CDR1 SGHTA and CDR2 FQGNSA. This CDR3 spans 16 amino acids. Trimming took 5 bases from V and 6 from J, leaving 19 bases between them. The CDR3 coding sequence is TGTGCCAGCAGCCGAAGCGGAGAGATGGGCTCCGGGGAGCTGTTTTTT. Protein sequence: CASSRSGEMGSGELFF.

Within the sample, this clonotype is medium-sized. The rearrangement joins TRBV7-2 to TRBJ1-4; D might be TRBD1 (6 bases). CDR1 SGHTA and CDR2 FQGNSA come from the germline V gene. The CDR3 runs 14 residues. Trimming took off 1 base at V and 7 bases at J, with 10 bases between the two ends. The CDR3 nucleotides are TGTGCCAGCAGCTTAGAACAGGGTGGTGAAAAACTGTTTTTT. This codes for CASSLEQGGEKLFF.

The CDR3 sequence: CASSLFDRYNYGYTF. As DNA, the CDR3 is TGTGCCAGCAGTTTATTTGACAGATATAACTATGGCTACACCTTC. The rearrangement links TRBV28 to TRBJ1-2; D is possibly TRBD1 (5 bases). The germline gives CDR1 MDHEN, CDR2 SYDVKM. The CDR3 consists of 15 residues. V was cut by 1 base and J by 1 base, with 10 bases left in between.

In the case of this clonotype: An end of the junction differs from the germline gene, which may be a read error. The chain carries TRBV28 and TRBJ2-7; D gene unclear. Germline loops: CDR1 MDHEN, CDR2 SYDVKM. The CDR3 runs 11 residues. As DNA, the CDR3 is TGTGTCAGCTCCGCCCTCTACGAGCAGTACTTC. Its translation: CVSSALYEQYF.

This clonotype was observed at least ten times. The CDR3 loop is CASGKSGGETQYF. DNA of the CDR3: TGTGCCAGCGGGAAGAGCGGGGGAGAGACCCAGTACTTC. The chain has TRBV6-2 or TRBV6-3 and TRBJ2-5, with 8 bases identical to TRBD2. The CDR3 contains 13 residues. Germline loops: CDR1 MNHEY, CDR2 SVGEGT. V was pared by 8 bases and J by 4 bases, with 6 bases of the junction left unmatched.

This clonotype was found many times. The chain recombines TRBV5-1 with TRBJ2-3, with D unresolved. This CDR3 is 14 amino acids long. Germline V CDR1 and CDR2: SGHRS, YFSETQ. V was pared by 4 bases and J by 0 bases, with 9 bases between. The CDR3 nucleotides are TGCGCCAGCAGCCTCTTGACTAGCACAGATACGCAGTATTTT. Translating gives CASSLLTSTDTQYF.

This clonotype was detected ten times or more. This chain connects TRBV18 to TRBJ1-3; D may be TRBD1 (5 bases). The CDR3 sequence is 16 residues long. V shed 5 bases and J shed 0 bases, with 14 bases lying between them. The V gene's germline CDR1 is KGHSH and CDR2 LQKENI. In DNA, the CDR3 is TGTGCCAGCTCATCCGACAGACAGCTCTCTGGAAACACCATATATTTT. It yields the protein CASSSDRQLSGNTIYF.